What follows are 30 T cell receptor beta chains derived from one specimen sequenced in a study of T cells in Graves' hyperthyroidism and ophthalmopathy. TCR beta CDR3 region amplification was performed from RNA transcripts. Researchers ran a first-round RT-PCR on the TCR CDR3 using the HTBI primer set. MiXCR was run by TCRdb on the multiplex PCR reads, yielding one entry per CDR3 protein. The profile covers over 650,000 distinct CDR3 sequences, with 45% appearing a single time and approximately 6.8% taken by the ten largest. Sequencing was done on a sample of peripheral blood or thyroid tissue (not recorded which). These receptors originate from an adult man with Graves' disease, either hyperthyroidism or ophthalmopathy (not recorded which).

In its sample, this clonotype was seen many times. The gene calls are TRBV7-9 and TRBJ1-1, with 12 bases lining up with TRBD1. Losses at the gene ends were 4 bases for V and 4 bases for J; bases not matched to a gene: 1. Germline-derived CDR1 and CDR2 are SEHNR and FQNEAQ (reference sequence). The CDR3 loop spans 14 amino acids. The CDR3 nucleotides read TGTGCCAGCAGCTGGGGACAGGGGGCCACTGAAGCTTTCTTT. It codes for CASSWGQGATEAFF.

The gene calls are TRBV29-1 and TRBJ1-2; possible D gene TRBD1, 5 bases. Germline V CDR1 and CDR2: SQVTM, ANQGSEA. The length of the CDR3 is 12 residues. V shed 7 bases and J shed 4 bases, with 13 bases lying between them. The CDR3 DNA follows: TGCAGCGGGCGAGACAGCATCTATGGCTACACCTTC. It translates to CSGRDSIYGYTF.

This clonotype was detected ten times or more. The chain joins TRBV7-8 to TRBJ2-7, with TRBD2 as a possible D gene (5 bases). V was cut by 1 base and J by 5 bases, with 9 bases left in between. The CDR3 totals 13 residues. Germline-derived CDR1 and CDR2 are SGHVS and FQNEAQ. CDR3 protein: CASSLELRDEQYF. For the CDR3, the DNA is TGTGCCAGCAGCTTAGAGTTGAGGGACGAGCAGTACTTC.

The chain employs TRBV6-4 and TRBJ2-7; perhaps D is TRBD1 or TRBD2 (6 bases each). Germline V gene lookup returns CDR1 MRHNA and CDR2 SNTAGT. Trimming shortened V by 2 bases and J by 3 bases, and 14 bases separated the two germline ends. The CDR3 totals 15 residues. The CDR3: CASSDQGTGNYEQYF. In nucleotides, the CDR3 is TGTGCCAGCAGTGACCAGGGGACTGGAAACTACGAGCAGTACTTC.

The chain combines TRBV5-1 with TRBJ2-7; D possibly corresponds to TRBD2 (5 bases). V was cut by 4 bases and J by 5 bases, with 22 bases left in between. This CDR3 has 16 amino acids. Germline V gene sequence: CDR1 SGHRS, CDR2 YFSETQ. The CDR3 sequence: CASSLPLLDVGDEQYF. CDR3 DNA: TGCGCCAGCAGCCTCCCCTTACTAGACGTGGGCGACGAGCAGTACTTC.

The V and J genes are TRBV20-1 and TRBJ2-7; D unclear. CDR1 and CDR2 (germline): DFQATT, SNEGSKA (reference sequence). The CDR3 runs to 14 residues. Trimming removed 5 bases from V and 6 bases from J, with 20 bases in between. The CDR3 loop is CSARLTKGRAEQYF. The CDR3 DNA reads TGCAGTGCTCGACTTACAAAGGGTAGGGCCGAGCAGTACTTC.

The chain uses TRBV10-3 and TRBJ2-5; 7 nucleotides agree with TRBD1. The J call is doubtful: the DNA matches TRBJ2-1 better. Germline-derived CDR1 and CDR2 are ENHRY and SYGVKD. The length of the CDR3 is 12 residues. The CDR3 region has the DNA TGTGCCATCAGTGGACAGGGTGATGAGCAGTTCTTC. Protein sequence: CAISGQGDEQFF.

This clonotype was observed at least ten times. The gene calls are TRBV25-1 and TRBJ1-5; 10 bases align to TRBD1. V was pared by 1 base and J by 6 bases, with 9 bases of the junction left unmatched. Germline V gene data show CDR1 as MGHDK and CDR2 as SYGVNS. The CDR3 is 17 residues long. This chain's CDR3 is CASSEWGTGVGGQPQHF. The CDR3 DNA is TGTGCCAGCAGTGAATGGGGGACAGGGGTCGGGGGTCAGCCCCAGCATTTT. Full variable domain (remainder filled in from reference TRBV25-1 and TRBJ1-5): EADIYQTPRYLVIGTGKKITLECSQTMGHDKMYWYQQDPGMELHLIHYSYGVNSTEKGDLSSESTVSRIRTEHFPLTLESARPSHTSQYLCASSEWGTGVGGQPQHFGDGTRLSIL.

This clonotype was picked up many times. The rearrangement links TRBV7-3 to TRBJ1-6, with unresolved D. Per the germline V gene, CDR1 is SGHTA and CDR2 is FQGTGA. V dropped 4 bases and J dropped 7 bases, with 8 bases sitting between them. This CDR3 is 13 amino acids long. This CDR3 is CASSSAWNSPLHF. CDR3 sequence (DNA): TGTGCCAGCAGCTCCGCATGGAATTCACCCCTCCACTTT.

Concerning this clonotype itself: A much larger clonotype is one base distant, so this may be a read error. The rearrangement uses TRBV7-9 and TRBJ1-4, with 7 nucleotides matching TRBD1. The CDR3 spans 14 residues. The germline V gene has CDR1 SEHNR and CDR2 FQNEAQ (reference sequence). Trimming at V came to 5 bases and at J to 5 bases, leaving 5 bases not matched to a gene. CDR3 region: CASSPTTGNEKLFF. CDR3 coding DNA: TGTGCCAGCAGCCCGACGACAGGGAATGAAAAACTGTTTTTT.

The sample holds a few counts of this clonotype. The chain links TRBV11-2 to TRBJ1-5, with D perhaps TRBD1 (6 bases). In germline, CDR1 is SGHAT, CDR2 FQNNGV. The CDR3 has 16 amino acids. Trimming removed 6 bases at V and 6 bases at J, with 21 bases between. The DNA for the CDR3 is TGTGCCAGCAGGCCCCTTTCACGGGGGGGCAGTCAGCCCCAGCATTTT. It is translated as CASRPLSRGGSQPQHF.

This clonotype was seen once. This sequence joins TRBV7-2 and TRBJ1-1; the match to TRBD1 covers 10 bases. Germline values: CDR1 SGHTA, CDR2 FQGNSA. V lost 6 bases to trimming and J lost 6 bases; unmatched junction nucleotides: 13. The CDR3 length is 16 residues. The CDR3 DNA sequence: TGTGCCAGCAGGGAACCGACAGGGGGCGCGGGTTCTGAAGCTTTCTTT. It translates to CASREPTGGAGSEAFF.

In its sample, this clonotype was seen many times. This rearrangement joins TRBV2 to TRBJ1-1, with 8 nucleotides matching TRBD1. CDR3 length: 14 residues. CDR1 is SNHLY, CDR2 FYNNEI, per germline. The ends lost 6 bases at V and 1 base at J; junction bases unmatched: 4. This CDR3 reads CASSTGTGNTEAFF. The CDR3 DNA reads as TGTGCCAGCAGCACAGGGACAGGGAACACTGAAGCTTTCTTT.

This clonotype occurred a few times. The CDR3 sequence is CSARGGGQPAIYEQYF. CDR3 sequence (DNA): TGCAGTGCTAGAGGGGGGGGACAGCCGGCAATCTACGAGCAGTACTTC. This chain links TRBV20-1 with TRBJ2-7, with D perhaps being TRBD1 or TRBD2 (7 bases each). Germline CDR1 reads DFQATT; CDR2 reads SNEGSKA (reference sequence). The CDR3 contains 16 residues. Trimming removed 1 base at V and 3 bases at J, with 19 bases between.

The CDR3 protein is CASSLGAPGAGEKLFF. The CDR3 DNA reads TGTGCCAGCAGTTTAGGGGCCCCGGGGGCAGGTGAAAAACTGTTTTTT. The rearrangement joins TRBV2 to TRBJ1-4, with D possibly TRBD1 on 6 matching bases. Germline CDR1 is SNHLY and CDR2 is FYNNEI. This CDR3 has 16 residues. V was clipped by 5 bases and J by 7 bases, with 20 bases between them.

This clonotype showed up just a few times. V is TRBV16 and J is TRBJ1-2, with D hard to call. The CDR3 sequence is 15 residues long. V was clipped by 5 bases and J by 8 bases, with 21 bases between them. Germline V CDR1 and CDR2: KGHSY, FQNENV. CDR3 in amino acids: CASSSPHGSAEGYTF. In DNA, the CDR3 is TGTGCCAGCAGCTCCCCCCATGGTTCCGCTGAAGGCTACACCTTC.

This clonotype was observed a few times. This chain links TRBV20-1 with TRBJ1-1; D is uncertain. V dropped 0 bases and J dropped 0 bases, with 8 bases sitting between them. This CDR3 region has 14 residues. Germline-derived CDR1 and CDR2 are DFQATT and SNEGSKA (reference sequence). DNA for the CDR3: TGCAGTGCTAGAGAGCGCAACATGAACACTGAAGCTTTCTTT. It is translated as CSARERNMNTEAFF.

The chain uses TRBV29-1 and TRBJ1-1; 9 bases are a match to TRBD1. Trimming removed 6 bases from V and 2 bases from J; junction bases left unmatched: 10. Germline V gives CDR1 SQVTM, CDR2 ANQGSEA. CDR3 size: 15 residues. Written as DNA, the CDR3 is TGCAGCGTATTATCACCGGGACAGGGTAACACTGAAGCTTTCTTT. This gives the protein CSVLSPGQGNTEAFF. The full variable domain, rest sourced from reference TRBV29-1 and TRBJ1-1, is SAVISQKPSRDICQRGTSLTIQCQVDSQVTMMFWYRQQPGQSLTLIATANQGSEATYESGFVIDKFPISRPNLTFSTLTVSNMSPEDSSIYLCSVLSPGQGNTEAFFGQGTRLTVV.

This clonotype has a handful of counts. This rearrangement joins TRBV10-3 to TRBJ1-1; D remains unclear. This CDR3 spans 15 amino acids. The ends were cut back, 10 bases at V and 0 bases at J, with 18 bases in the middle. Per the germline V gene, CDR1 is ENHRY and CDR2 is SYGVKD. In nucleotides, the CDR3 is TGTGCCAGCAGATACGACCGACGGCTGAACACTGAAGCTTTCTTT. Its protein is CASRYDRRLNTEAFF.

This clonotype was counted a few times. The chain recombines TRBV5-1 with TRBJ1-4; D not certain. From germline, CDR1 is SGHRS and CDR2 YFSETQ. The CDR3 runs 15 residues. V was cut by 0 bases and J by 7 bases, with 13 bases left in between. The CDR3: CASSLGGESGEKLFF. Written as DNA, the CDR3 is TGCGCCAGCAGCTTGGGCGGGGAAAGCGGTGAAAAACTGTTTTTT.

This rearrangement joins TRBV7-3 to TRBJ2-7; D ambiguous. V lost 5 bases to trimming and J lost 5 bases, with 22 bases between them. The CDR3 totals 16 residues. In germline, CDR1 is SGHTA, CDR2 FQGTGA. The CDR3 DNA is TGTGCCAGCAGCCCCCCAGGACCGACCCGATCCCACGAGCAGTACTTC. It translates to CASSPPGPTRSHEQYF.

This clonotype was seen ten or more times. As DNA, the CDR3 is TGCAGCGTTGACTTGTCAGGTAACACTGAAGCTTTCTTT. Its protein is CSVDLSGNTEAFF. This chain uses TRBV29-1 with TRBJ1-1; D is unresolved. The V end was cut by 3 bases, the J end by 2 bases, with 10 bases between. Germline lookup yields CDR1 SQVTM and CDR2 ANQGSEA. The CDR3 runs to 13 residues.

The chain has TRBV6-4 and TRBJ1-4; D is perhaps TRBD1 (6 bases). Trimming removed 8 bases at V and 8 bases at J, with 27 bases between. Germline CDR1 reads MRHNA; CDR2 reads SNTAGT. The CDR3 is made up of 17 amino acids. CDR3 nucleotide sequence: TGTGCCAGCGACGGAAGAGGACGGGCCCAGGGGAAAGAAAAACTGTTTTTT. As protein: CASDGRGRAQGKEKLFF.

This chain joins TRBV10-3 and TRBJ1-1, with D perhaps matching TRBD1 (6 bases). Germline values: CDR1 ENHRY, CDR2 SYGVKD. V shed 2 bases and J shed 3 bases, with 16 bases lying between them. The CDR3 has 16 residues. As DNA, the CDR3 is TGTGCCATCAGTGAGGTCCCAGGGGCGGAATACACTGAAGCTTTCTTT. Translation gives CAISEVPGAEYTEAFF.

The CDR3: CASSLTVPRGYTF. Here the CDR3 DNA reads TGTGCCAGCAGTTTGACAGTTCCGCGGGGCTACACCTTC. The chain recombines TRBV25-1 with TRBJ1-2, with D tentatively TRBD1 (5 bases). The germline V and J ends were trimmed by 5 bases and 8 bases, with 15 bases remaining between them. CDR1 is MGHDK and CDR2 is SYGVNS in the germline V gene. The CDR3 is 13 residues long.

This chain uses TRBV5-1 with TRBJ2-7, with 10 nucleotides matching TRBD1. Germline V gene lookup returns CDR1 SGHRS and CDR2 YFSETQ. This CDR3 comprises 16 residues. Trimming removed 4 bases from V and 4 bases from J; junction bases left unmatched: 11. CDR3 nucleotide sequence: TGCGCCAGCAGCGCCCGGGACAGGGGATTAAATTACGAGCAGTACTTC. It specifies CASSARDRGLNYEQYF.

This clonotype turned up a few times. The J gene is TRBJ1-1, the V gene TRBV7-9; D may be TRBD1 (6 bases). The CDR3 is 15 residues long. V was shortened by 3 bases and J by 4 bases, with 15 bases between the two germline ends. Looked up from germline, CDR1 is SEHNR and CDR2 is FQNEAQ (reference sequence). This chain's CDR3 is CASSFAPGQSTEAFF. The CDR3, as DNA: TGTGCCAGCAGCTTTGCCCCGGGACAATCCACTGAAGCTTTCTTT.

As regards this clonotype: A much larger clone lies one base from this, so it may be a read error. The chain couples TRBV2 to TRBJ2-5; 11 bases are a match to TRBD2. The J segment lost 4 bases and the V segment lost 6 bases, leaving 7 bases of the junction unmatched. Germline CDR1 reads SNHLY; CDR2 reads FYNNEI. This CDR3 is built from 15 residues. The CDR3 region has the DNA TGTGCCAGCAGAGAACTAGCGGGGGACCGAGAGACCCAGTACTTC. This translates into CASRELAGDRETQYF.

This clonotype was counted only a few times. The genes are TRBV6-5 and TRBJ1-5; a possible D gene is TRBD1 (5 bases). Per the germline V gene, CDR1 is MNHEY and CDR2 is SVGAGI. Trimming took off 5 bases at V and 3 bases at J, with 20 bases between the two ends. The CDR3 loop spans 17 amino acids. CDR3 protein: CASSDPAGSALNQPQHF. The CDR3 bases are TGTGCCAGCAGTGATCCCGCAGGGTCAGCCCTCAATCAGCCCCAGCATTTT.

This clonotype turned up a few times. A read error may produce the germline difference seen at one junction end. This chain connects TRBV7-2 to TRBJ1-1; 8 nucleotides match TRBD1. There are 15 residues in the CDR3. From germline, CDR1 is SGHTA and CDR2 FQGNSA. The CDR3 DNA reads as TGCGCCAGCAGCCGAAGGGACAGGCAGAACACTGAAGCTTTCTTT. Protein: CASSRRDRQNTEAFF.